The 11 T cell receptor beta chains reported below all come from one sample, sequenced in a study of beta chain features in type 1 diabetes. Study-wide results and caveats: Patients with Type 1 diabetes showed moderately but significantly shorter TCRB CDR3s in all four CD4+ subsets.

Investigators reverse transcribed all isolated RNA, so they sequenced expressed TCRB transcripts. Some clones are missing from TCRdb's copy, which holds only in-frame ones; the method was immunoSEQ multiplex PCR. The sample holds 600,000 or so clones, around 15% seen once. These receptors' targets are unknown. Material for sequencing was naive CD4+ T cells from blood. All receptors come from a man between 18 and 35 years old with type 1 diabetes.

This clone showed up just a few times. CDR3 coding DNA: TGTGCCTGGAGTGTAGGGACTAGCGGGACCTACAATGAGCAGTTCTTC. Encoded protein: CAWSVGTSGTYNEQFF. This sequence joins TRBV30 and TRBJ2-1; 13 nucleotides match TRBD2. The CDR3 extends over 16 amino acids. Germline assignment: CDR1 GTSNPN and CDR2 SVGIG (reference sequence). After removal of 0 bases from V and 2 bases from J, the junction contained 1 base not matched to a gene.

The chain uses TRBV30 and TRBJ1-6, with unresolved D. This CDR3 spans 16 amino acids. CDR1 is GTSNPN, CDR2 SVGIG, per germline (reference sequence). Trimming left V 2 bases short and J 7 bases short, with 18 bases between. CDR3 in DNA: TGTGCCTGGAGTCCCCAGAGGACGGGAATCAATTCACCCCTCCACTTT. Translating it yields CAWSPQRTGINSPLHF. Filled out from reference TRBV30 and TRBJ1-6, the complete variable domain reads SQTIHQWPATLVQPVGSPLSLECTVEGTSNPNLYWYRQAAGRGLQLLFYSVGIGQISSEVPQNLSASRPQDRQFILSSKKLLLSDSGFYLCAWSPQRTGINSPLHFGNGTRLTVT.

The chain links TRBV7-9 to TRBJ2-3; the D gene is possibly TRBD1 (5 bases). Germline loops: CDR1 SEHNR, CDR2 FQNEAQ (reference sequence). Trimming removed 1 base from V and 2 bases from J, with 10 bases in between. CDR3 length: 15 amino acids. CDR3 in amino acids: CASSLGQILTDTQYF. CDR3 DNA sequence: TGTGCCAGCAGCTTAGGACAGATCCTCACAGATACGCAGTATTTT.

In this sample, this clone turned up a few times. This sequence joins TRBV6-1 and TRBJ2-1; the D is unclear. This CDR3 has 15 amino acids. Germline V CDR1 and CDR2: MNHNS, SASEGT. Trimming stripped 2 bases from V and 3 bases from J, with 11 bases between. The DNA for the CDR3 is TGTGCCAGCAGTGAAAGGATCAGGAGCTACAATGAGCAGTTCTTC. This codes for CASSERIRSYNEQFF.

Only a few counts were recorded for this clone. This chain links TRBV5-4 with TRBJ2-1, with TRBD2 as a possible D gene (6 bases). The germline V gene encodes CDR1 SGHNT and CDR2 YYREEE (reference sequence). The CDR3 has 13 amino acids. Trimming took off 0 bases at V and 8 bases at J, with 9 bases between the two ends. The CDR3 here is CASSLDGGDEQFF. CDR3 DNA sequence: TGTGCCAGCAGCTTGGATGGCGGGGATGAGCAGTTCTTC.

This clone was seen a handful of times. This chain uses TRBV28 with TRBJ1-3; possibly TRBD1 for D (6 bases). The CDR3 runs to 14 residues. The germline CDR1 and CDR2 sequences are MDHEN and SYDVKM. The V end lost 6 bases, the J end lost 0 bases, and 9 bases lay between the germline ends. DNA of the CDR3: TGTGCCAGCAGACAGGGCTCCTCTGGAAACACCATATATTTT. It translates to CASRQGSSGNTIYF.

This clone appeared a few times. V and J are TRBV30 and TRBJ1-2; D may be TRBD1 (6 bases). Per germline, CDR1 GTSNPN and CDR2 SVGIG (reference sequence). CDR3 size: 11 residues. Trimming removed 4 bases from V and 6 bases from J, with 9 bases in between. The CDR3 coding sequence is TGTGCCTGGAAGGGGGATGATGGCTACACCTTC. Protein: CAWKGDDGYTF.

About this clone: The sample holds other DNA sequences that translate to the same CDR3. The gene calls are TRBV7-2 and TRBJ2-7; TRBD1 matches 8 bases. Germline values: CDR1 SGHTA, CDR2 FQGNSA. Trimming took 3 bases from V and 3 from J; bases not matched to a gene: 1. The CDR3 runs 13 residues. CDR3 sequence: CASSFGQGYEQYF. In nucleotides, the CDR3 is TGTGCCAGCAGCTTCGGACAGGGCTACGAGCAGTACTTC.

On this clone: Other DNA sequences of this sample code for an identical CDR3. The chain recombines TRBV7-9 with TRBJ1-5, with TRBD1 as a possible D gene (5 bases). The germline V gene encodes CDR1 SEHNR and CDR2 FQNEAQ (reference sequence). CDR3 size: 15 residues. The V gene lost 1 base and the J gene lost 0 bases, with 7 bases spanning the gap. This CDR3 is CASSLVGDSNQPQHF. The CDR3, as DNA: TGTGCCAGCAGCTTAGTAGGGGATAGCAATCAGCCCCAGCATTTT. The whole variable domain, filled in from reference TRBV7-9 and TRBJ1-5, reads DTGVSQNPRHKITKRGQNVTFRCDPISEHNRLYWYRQTLGQGPEFLTYFQNEAQLEKSRLLSDRFSAERPKGSFSTLEIQRTEQGDSAMYLCASSLVGDSNQPQHFGDGTRLSIL.

This clone was recorded a few times. The rearrangement uses TRBV7-8 and TRBJ2-7; D gene uncertain. The CDR3 extends over 15 amino acids. Germline values: CDR1 SGHVS, CDR2 FQNEAQ. V was clipped by 7 bases and J by 0 bases, with 16 bases between them. The CDR3 DNA is TGTGCCAGCACCGAAGATTTGGTGAGCTCCTACGAGCAGTACTTC. Protein product: CASTEDLVSSYEQYF.

This chain joins TRBV30 and TRBJ2-3; D gene unclear. The CDR3 length is 13 residues. Trimming cost V 0 bases and J 2 bases, with 6 bases left between them. Germline lookup yields CDR1 GTSNPN and CDR2 SVGIG (reference sequence). For the CDR3, the DNA is TGTGCCTGGAGTGTCAGTGACACAGATACGCAGTATTTT. Its translation: CAWSVSDTDTQYF.